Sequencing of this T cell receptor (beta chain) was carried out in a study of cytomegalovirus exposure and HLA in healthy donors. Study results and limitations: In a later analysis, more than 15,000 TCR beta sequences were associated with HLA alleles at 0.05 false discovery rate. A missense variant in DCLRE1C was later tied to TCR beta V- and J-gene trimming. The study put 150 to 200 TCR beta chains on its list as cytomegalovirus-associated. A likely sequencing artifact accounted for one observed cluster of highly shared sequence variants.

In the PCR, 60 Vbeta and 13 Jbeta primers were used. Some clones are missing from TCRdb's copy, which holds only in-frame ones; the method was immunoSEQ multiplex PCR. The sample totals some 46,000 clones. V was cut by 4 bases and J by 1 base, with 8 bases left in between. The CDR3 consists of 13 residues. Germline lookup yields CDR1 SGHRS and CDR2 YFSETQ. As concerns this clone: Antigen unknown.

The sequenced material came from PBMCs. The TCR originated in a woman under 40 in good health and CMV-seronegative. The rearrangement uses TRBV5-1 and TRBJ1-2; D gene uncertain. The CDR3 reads CASSPRFNYGYTF. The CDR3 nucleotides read TGCGCCAGCAGCCCCCGGTTTAACTATGGCTACACCTTC.